This T cell receptor (beta chain) was captured in a study of beta chain features in type 1 diabetes. Study in general: Across all samples, over 85 million sorted cells were examined.

The CDR3 totals 15 residues. Unmatched junction bases numbered 3, after V lost 0 bases and J lost 3 bases. Germline values: CDR1 SGHRS, CDR2 YFSETQ. Study-wide results and caveats: HLA influence on TCRB rearrangement stayed unresolved here. The study found moderately but significantly shorter TCRB CDR3s in all four CD4+ subsets of Type 1 diabetes patients. PCR might pick shorter templates more often, in the same way for patients and controls.

cDNA synthesis used the whole RNA isolate, giving expressed TCRB sequences. Around 3.5 million reads on average were seen across naive, central memory and regulatory T cell samples. Profiling relied on immunoSEQ multiplex PCR, and the TCRdb table lists in-frame clones only, not all of them. The sample lists 300,000 or so clones; around 9% were seen once. This clone was counted a few times. Its antigen remains unknown. The sample has other DNA sequences that encode this CDR3 too. The chain uses TRBV5-1 and TRBJ2-1, with 7 nucleotides matching TRBD1. This TCR was recovered from a man aged 25 to 45 with type 1 diabetes. Sequencing was performed on central memory CD4+ T cells from blood. In nucleotides, the CDR3 is TGCGCCAGCAGCTTGGCCGGGACAGACTACAATGAGCAGTTCTTC. Translated: CASSLAGTDYNEQFF.